Presented here are 13 T cell receptor beta chains from one specimen sequenced in a study of blood T cell repertoires in COVID-19. Here immunoSEQ multiplex PCR was the method, and the copy in TCRdb shows in-frame clones only, minus some. The table has 120,000 or so clones, approximately 81% seen once. Sequencing was done on a sample of peripheral blood. All receptors come from a man aged 60 to 69 with acute or convalescent COVID-19.

V and J are TRBV29-1 and TRBJ1-3; no reliable D call. CDR3 length: 15 amino acids. V was cut by 1 base and J by 9 bases, with 19 bases left in between. Germline V CDR1 and CDR2: SQVTM, ANQGSEA. This CDR3 is CSVEGRYRSEGTIYF. The CDR3 coding sequence is TGCAGCGTTGAAGGAAGGTACAGATCGGAGGGCACCATATATTTT.

In this sample, this clone turned up once. This chain uses TRBV18 with TRBJ2-5; TRBD1 matches at 8 bases. The CDR3 loop spans 15 amino acids. CDR1 and CDR2 from the germline V gene are KGHSH and LQKENI. With 3 bases clipped from V and 1 base from J, the junction kept 4 bases outside the gene matches. The CDR3 reads CASSPDRVRQETQYF. CDR3 sequence (DNA): TGTGCCAGCTCACCGGACAGGGTCCGCCAAGAGACCCAGTACTTC.

The chain couples TRBV7-2 to TRBJ2-7, with TRBD1 matching over 9 bases. V shed 1 base and J 0 bases; nucleotides not matched to a gene: 4. The CDR3 loop spans 16 amino acids. The germline gives CDR1 SGHTA, CDR2 FQGNSA. The CDR3 DNA reads TGTGCCAGCAGCTTAGTAGGACAGGGGAGCTCCTACGAGCAGTACTTC. Translating it yields CASSLVGQGSSYEQYF.

The sample holds a few counts of this clone. The V call is TRBV7-9, the J call TRBJ1-4, with D perhaps matching TRBD1 (5 bases). Looked up from germline, CDR1 is SEHNR and CDR2 is FQNEAQ (reference sequence). CDR3 size: 15 residues. With 1 base removed from V and 5 bases from J, the gap between germline ends came to 11 bases. The chain's CDR3 is CASSLGTRANEKLFF. DNA of the CDR3: TGTGCCAGCAGCTTAGGGACCAGGGCGAATGAAAAACTGTTTTTT.

The chain uses TRBV11-2 and TRBJ1-2; 8 nucleotides agree with TRBD1. V lost 5 bases and J lost 4; bases outside the gene matches: 18. The CDR3 is 18 amino acids. CDR1 and CDR2 from the germline V gene are SGHAT and FQNNGV. The CDR3 region has the DNA TGTGCCAGCAGCCCCCGGGGGACAGGTAGTCATCAAGGCTATGGCTACACCTTC. This encodes CASSPRGTGSHQGYGYTF.

The V gene is TRBV9, the J gene TRBJ1-2; D is ambiguous. Germline values: CDR1 SGDLS, CDR2 YYNGEE. This CDR3 region has 17 residues. The V gene lost 0 bases and the J gene lost 1 base, with 16 bases spanning the gap. DNA of the CDR3: TGTGCCAGCAGCGTAGGTGGAGGCCCCTCTATTAACTATGGCTACACCTTC. It is translated as CASSVGGGPSINYGYTF.

This clone has only a few counts. The chain combines TRBV6-5 with TRBJ1-4, with no clear D. The germline gives CDR1 MNHEY, CDR2 SVGAGI. V was clipped by 10 bases and J by 6 bases, with 18 bases between them. The CDR3 is 14 residues long. The CDR3 sequence is CATQTLGMYEKLFF. CDR3 bases: TGTGCCACCCAAACTCTAGGCATGTATGAAAAACTGTTTTTT.

The V call is TRBV10-2, the J call TRBJ1-1; no clear D. Trimming left V 4 bases short and J 4 bases short, with 10 bases between. From germline, CDR1 is WSHSY and CDR2 SAAADI. The CDR3 is 13 amino acids. This chain's CDR3 is CASSVGRLTEAFF. DNA for the CDR3: TGCGCCAGCAGTGTTGGCAGGCTCACTGAAGCTTTCTTT.

The chain uses TRBV9 and TRBJ1-2; D perhaps matches TRBD1 (5 bases). Trimming took off 0 bases at V and 9 bases at J, with 6 bases between the two ends. This CDR3 is built from 11 residues. The germline V gene encodes CDR1 SGDLS and CDR2 YYNGEE. The CDR3 nucleotides are TGTGCCAGCAGCGTAGGACAGAGCTACACCTTC. The encoded protein is CASSVGQSYTF.

The chain combines TRBV6-5 with TRBJ1-2; 9 bases map to TRBD1. Germline CDR1 MNHEY, CDR2 SVGAGI. There are 14 residues in the CDR3. The V gene end was trimmed by 2 bases and the J gene end by 6 bases; junction bases not matched to a gene: 4. In DNA, the CDR3 is TGTGCCAGCAGTTACGAACAGGGGGCGGATGGCTACACCTTC. Translating it yields CASSYEQGADGYTF.

V usage is TRBV2 and J usage is TRBJ1-5, with 7 bases aligning to TRBD1. V was pared by 6 bases and J by 4 bases, with 3 bases of the junction left unmatched. The CDR3 is 13 residues long. CDR1 is SNHLY and CDR2 is FYNNEI in the germline V gene. The CDR3 bases are TGTGCCAGCAGGGGACAGATTAATCAGCCCCAGCATTTT. Residues: CASRGQINQPQHF.

The chain joins TRBV7-9 to TRBJ1-5; the D is unclear. Between the trimmed V and J ends, which lost 1 base and 5 bases, there was a span of 6 bases. This CDR3 region has 13 residues. Germline CDR1 reads SEHNR; CDR2 reads FQNEAQ (reference sequence). CDR3 DNA: TGTGCCAGCAGCTTAGTCTCCGATCAGCCCCAGCATTTT. Its translation is CASSLVSDQPQHF.

The chain employs TRBV11-1 and TRBJ2-1, with TRBD1 identical over 11 bases. V was pared by 6 bases and J by 8 bases, with 9 bases of the junction left unmatched. CDR1 and CDR2 (germline): SGHAT, FQDESV (reference sequence). This CDR3 is 15 amino acids long. The CDR3 sequence: CASRPPGQGVYEQFF. The CDR3 DNA sequence: TGTGCCAGCAGACCACCGGGACAGGGGGTCTATGAGCAGTTCTTC.